What follows describes a single T cell receptor beta chain. Its antigen is unidentified. How the authors handled the data: Junction-only sequences without quality scores came from ImmunoSEQ, so filtering differed. Sequencing was performed with immunoSEQ multiplex PCR; in TCRdb, only in-frame clones are kept and a portion is missing. The D gene and trimming were derived from the DNA, and the V and J assignments and clone size from that table. The table has 1.6 million or so clones, approximately 98.5% seen once. The sample originates from a study of shared clonotypes between healthy human individuals. Findings of the study overall: The sharing of 5% to 5.5% of naive CD4 clonotypes was seen across a handful of donors.

V trimming: 2 bases; J trimming: 7 bases; junction bases outside the gene matches: 8. The CDR3 is 16 amino acids. From germline, CDR1 is SGHAT and CDR2 FQNNGV. The genes are TRBV11-2 and TRBJ2-7; 13 positions match TRBD2. Sequencing was performed on naive CD4+ T cells sorted from blood. Subset meaning: CD45RA+ positively selected. The TCR comes from a man between 25 and 39 years old in good health. The CDR3 nucleotides read TGTGCCAGCAGCTTATGGACTAGCGGGAGCGGCTGGGAGCAGTACTTC. Residues: CASSLWTSGSGWEQYF.